This passage covers 3 T cell receptor beta chains from one sample sequenced in a study of T cells in Graves' hyperthyroidism and ophthalmopathy. Amplification yielded TCR beta CDR3 regions, with RNA transcripts as the source. First-round RT-PCR of the TCR CDR3 relied on the HTBI primer set. Each CDR3 protein gets one entry after TCRdb re-called the multiplex PCR reads with MiXCR. The repertoire holds some 510,000 distinct CDR3 sequences, less than 25% seen once, with about 26% in the top ten. Sequencing used blood. These receptors were taken from a man between 18 and 29 years old with Graves' hyperthyroidism.

A few counts support this clonotype. The chain carries TRBV10-3 and TRBJ2-7; tentative D call: TRBD1 (6 bases). Germline V CDR1 and CDR2: ENHRY, SYGVKD. The length of the CDR3 is 14 residues. Trimming took off 2 bases at V and 6 bases at J, with 14 bases between the two ends. The CDR3 region has the DNA TGTGCCATCAGTGAGCCCTCACAGGGTTCCGAGCAGTACTTC. Amino acids: CAISEPSQGSEQYF.

Ten or more counts support this clonotype. J is TRBJ1-1 and V is TRBV5-5; no definite D call. Trimming stripped 0 bases from V and 8 bases from J, with 8 bases between. There are 12 residues in the CDR3. Germline CDR1 reads SGHKS; CDR2 reads YYEKEE (reference sequence). Written as DNA, the CDR3 is TGTGCCAGCAGCTTGGAAGAACCCGAAGCTTTCTTT. Translation: CASSLEEPEAFF.

As to this clonotype: A much larger clonotype is one base distant, so this may be a read error. The rearrangement joins TRBV7-2 to TRBJ2-7; D is tentatively TRBD1 or TRBD2 (5 bases each). Germline CDR1 is SGHTA and CDR2 is FQGNSA. CDR3 length: 15 residues. This CDR3 is CASSLGWDGAYELYF. Written as DNA, the CDR3 is TGTGCCAGCAGCTTAGGATGGGACGGGGCCTACGAGCTGTACTTC.